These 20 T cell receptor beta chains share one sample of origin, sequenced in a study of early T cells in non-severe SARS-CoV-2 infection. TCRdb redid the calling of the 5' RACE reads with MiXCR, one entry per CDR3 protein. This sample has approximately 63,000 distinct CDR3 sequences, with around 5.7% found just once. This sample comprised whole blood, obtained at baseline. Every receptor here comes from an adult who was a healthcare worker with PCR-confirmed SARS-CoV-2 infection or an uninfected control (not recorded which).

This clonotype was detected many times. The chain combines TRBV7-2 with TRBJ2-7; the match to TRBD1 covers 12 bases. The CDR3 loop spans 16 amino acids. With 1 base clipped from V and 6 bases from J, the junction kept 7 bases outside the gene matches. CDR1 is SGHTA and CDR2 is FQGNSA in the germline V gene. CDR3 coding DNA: TGTGCCAGCAGCTTAGGCTCGGGACAGGGGGCGGGCGAGCAGTACTTC. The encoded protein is CASSLGSGQGAGEQYF.

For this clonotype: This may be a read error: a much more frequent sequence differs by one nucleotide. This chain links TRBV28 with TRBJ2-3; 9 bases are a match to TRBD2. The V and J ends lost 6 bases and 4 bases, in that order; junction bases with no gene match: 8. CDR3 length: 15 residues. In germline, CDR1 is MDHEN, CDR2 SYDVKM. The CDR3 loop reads CASRSTSGPADTQYF. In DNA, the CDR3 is TGTGCCAGCAGGTCGACTAGCGGACCCGCAGATACGCAGTATTTT.

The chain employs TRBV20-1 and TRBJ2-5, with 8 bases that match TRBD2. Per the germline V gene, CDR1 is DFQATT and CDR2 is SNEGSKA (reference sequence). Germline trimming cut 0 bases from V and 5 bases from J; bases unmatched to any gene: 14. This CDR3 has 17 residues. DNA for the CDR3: TGCAGTGCTAGAGATCGCGAGCGGGAGTTCCAACCGGAGACCCAGTACTTC. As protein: CSARDREREFQPETQYF.

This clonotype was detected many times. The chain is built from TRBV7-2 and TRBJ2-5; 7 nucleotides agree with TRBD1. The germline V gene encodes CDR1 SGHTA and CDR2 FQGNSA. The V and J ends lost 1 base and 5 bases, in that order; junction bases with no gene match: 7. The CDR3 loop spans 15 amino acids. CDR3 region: CASSLGQGNGETQYF. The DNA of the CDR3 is TGTGCCAGCAGCTTAGGACAGGGAAATGGGGAGACCCAGTACTTC. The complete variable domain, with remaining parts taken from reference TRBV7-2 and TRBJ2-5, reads GAGVSQSPSNKVTEKGKDVELRCDPISGHTALYWYRQSLGQGLEFLIYFQGNSAPDKSGLPSDRFSAERTGGSVSTLTIQRTQQEDSAVYLCASSLGQGNGETQYFGPGTRLLVL.

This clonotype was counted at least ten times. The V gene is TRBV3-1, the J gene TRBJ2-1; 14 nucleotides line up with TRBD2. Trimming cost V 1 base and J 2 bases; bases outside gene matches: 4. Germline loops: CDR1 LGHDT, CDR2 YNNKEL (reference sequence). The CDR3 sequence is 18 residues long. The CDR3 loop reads CASSQGGLAGGTYNEQFF. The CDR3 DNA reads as TGTGCCAGCAGCCAAGGTGGACTAGCGGGAGGTACCTACAATGAGCAGTTCTTC.

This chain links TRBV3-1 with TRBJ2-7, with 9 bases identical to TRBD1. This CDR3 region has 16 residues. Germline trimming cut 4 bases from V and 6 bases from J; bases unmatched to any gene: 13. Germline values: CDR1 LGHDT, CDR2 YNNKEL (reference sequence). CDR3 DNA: TGTGCCAGCAGCCCCGCCGCTGCACAGGGGGCTTTCGAGCAGTACTTC. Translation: CASSPAAAQGAFEQYF.

The CDR3 DNA follows: TGCAGCGTTGGGACACCTCAAGAGACCCAGTACTTC. Its translation: CSVGTPQETQYF. This sequence joins TRBV29-1 and TRBJ2-5; tentatively, D is TRBD1 (5 bases). Looked up from germline, CDR1 is SQVTM and CDR2 is ANQGSEA. This CDR3 has 12 amino acids. The ends were cut back, 4 bases at V and 2 bases at J, with 8 bases in the middle.

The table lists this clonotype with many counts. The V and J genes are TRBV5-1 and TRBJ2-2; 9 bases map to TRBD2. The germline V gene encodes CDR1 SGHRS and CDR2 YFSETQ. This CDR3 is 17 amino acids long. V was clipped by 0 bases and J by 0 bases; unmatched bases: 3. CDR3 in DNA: TGCGCCAGCAGCTTGGCGCTAGCGGGACCGAACACCGGGGAGCTGTTTTTT. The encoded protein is CASSLALAGPNTGELFF.

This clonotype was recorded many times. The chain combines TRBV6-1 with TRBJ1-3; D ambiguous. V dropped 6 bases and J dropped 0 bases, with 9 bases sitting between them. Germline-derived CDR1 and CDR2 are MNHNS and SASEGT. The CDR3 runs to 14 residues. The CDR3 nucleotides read TGTGCCAGCAGACAGCCTAACTCTGGAAACACCATATATTTT. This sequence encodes CASRQPNSGNTIYF.

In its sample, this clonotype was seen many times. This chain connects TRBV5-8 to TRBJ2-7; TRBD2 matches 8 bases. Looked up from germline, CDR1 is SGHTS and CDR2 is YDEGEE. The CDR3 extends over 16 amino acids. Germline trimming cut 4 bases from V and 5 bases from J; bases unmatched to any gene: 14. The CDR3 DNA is TGTGCCAGCAGCCCCCAACTAGCGGACACCTTTAACGAGCAGTACTTC. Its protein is CASSPQLADTFNEQYF.

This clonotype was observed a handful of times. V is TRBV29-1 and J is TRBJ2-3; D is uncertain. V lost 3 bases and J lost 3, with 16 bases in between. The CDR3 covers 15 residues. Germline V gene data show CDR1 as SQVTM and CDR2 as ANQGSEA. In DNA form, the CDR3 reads TGCAGCGTTGACCCAGCGAAGCCTAGGACAGATACGCAGTATTTT. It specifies CSVDPAKPRTDTQYF.

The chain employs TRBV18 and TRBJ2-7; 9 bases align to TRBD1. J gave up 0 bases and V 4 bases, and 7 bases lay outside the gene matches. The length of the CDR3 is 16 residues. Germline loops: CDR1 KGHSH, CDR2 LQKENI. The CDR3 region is CASSLYGQGPSYEQYF. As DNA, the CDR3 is TGTGCCAGCTCACTTTACGGACAGGGGCCCTCCTACGAGCAGTACTTC.

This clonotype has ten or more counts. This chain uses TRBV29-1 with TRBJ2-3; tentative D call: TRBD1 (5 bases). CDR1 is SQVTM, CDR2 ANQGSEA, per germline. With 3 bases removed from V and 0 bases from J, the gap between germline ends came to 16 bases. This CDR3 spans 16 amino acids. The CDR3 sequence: CSVDQTGFSSTDTQYF. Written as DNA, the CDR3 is TGCAGCGTTGATCAAACAGGTTTTTCTAGCACAGATACGCAGTATTTT.

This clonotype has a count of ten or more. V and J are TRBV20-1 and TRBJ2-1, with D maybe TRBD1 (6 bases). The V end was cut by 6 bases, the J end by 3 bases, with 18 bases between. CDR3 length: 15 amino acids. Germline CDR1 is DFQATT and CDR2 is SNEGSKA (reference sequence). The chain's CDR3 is CSAPATGYFYNEQFF. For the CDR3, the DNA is TGCAGTGCCCCGGCCACAGGGTATTTCTACAATGAGCAGTTCTTC.

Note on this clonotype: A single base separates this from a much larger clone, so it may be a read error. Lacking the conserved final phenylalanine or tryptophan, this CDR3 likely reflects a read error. The DNA of the CDR3 is TGTGCCAGCAGCAATCAGGGGGTCAATCAGCCCCAGCATTCT. As protein: CASSNQGVNQPQHS. V gene TRBV7-2 combines with J gene TRBJ1-5; 7 positions match TRBD1. The V and J ends lost 5 bases and 3 bases, in that order; junction bases with no gene match: 4. From germline, CDR1 is SGHTA and CDR2 FQGNSA. The CDR3 loop spans 14 amino acids.

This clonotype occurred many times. CDR3 nucleotide sequence: TGTGCCAGCAGTTTATTGGTAGGGCCCTACTATGGCTACACCTTC. As protein: CASSLLVGPYYGYTF. This chain uses TRBV28 with TRBJ1-2; D unclear. This CDR3 comprises 15 residues. The ends were cut back, 1 base at V and 3 bases at J, with 12 bases in the middle. The germline CDR1 and CDR2 sequences are MDHEN and SYDVKM.

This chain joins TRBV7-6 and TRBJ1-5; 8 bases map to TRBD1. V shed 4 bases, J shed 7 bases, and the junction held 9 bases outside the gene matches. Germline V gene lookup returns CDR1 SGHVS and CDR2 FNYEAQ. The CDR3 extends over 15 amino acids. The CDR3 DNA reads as TGTGCCAGCAGCTCCAACAGGGGGACAGGACAGCCCCAGCATTTT. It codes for CASSSNRGTGQPQHF.

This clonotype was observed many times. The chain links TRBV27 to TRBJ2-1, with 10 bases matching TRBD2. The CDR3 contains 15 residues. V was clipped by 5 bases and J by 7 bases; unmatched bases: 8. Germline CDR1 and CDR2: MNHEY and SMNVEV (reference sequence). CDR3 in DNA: TGTGCCAGCAGTCGTACTAGCGGGATGGGGAATGAGCAGTTCTTC. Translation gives CASSRTSGMGNEQFF.

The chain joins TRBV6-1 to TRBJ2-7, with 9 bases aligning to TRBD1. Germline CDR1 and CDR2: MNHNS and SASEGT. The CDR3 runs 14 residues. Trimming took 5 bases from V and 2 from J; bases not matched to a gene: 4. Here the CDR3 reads CASSWDRAPYEQYF. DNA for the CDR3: TGTGCCAGCAGTTGGGACAGGGCCCCCTACGAGCAGTACTTC.

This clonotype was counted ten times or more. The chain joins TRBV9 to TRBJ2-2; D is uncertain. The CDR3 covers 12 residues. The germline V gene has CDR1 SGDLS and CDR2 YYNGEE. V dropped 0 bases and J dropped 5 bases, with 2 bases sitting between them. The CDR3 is CASSVGTGELFF. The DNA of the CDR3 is TGTGCCAGCAGCGTAGGGACCGGGGAGCTGTTTTTT. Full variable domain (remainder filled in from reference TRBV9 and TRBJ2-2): DSGVTQTPKHLITATGQRVTLRCSPRSGDLSVYWYQQSLDQGLQFLIQYYNGEERAKGNILERFSAQQFPDLHSELNLSSLELGDSALYFCASSVGTGELFFGEGSRLTVL.